This paragraph covers one T cell receptor beta chain sequence. Its antigen is still unknown. The data stem from a study of CD8+ T cells in alopecia areata. Overall study: Tofacitinib was taken orally by treated patients, and the dose was 5 to 10 mg twice daily. Study outcomes and limitations: Scalp samples also contribute reads from the resident alphabeta T cells found in normal skin.

The germline gives CDR1 LGHNA, CDR2 YNFKEQ. Trimming left V 0 bases short and J 2 bases short, with 10 bases between. The CDR3 sequence is 15 residues long. RNA extraction was followed by reverse transcription into cDNA, which acted as the sequencing template. Assay: immunoSEQ multiplex PCR; the TCRdb copy retains only in-frame clones and omits some. Found here are 250,000 or so clones, roughly 69% of them singletons; the top ten hold around 1.2%. V is TRBV4-2 and J is TRBJ1-2, with D unclear. This sequence was found in a human donor with alopecia areata. Sequences were derived from CD4+ T cells sorted from blood, sampled at week 0. DNA for the CDR3: TGTGCCAGCAGCCAAGATGGTCGGAAAAACTATGGCTACACCTTC. Its protein is CASSQDGRKNYGYTF.